This TCR beta chain was sequenced in a study of technical replicates of blood from a few donors. The CDR3 totals 15 residues. V shed 3 bases, J shed 8 bases, and the junction held 7 bases outside the gene matches. Germline V gene data show CDR1 as MNHEY and CDR2 as SVGAGI. The data were produced by immunoSEQ multiplex PCR, yet TCRdb's version contains in-frame clones alone and is incomplete. Seen here are about 89,000 clones, approximately 94% observed once, and the top ten hold about 0.22%. Sequencing was performed on T cells isolated from PBMCs. The sequence was collected from a human donor in good health. The chain uses TRBV6-5 and TRBJ1-2, with TRBD1 identical over 12 bases. The CDR3 region is CASSYAGTGGGGYTF. DNA for the CDR3: TGTGCCAGCAGTTATGCCGGGACAGGGGGCGGCGGCTACACCTTC.